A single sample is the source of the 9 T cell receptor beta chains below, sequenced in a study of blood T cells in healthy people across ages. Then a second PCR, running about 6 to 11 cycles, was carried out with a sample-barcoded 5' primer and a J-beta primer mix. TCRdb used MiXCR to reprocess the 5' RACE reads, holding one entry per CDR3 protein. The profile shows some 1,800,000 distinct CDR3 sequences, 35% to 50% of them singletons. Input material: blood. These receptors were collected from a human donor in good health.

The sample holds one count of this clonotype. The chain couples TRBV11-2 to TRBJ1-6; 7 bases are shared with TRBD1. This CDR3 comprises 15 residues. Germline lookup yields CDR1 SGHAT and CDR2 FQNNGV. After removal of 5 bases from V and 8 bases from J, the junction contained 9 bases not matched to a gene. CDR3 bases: TGTGCCAGCAGCGACAGGGTGAAAGTATATTCACCCCTCCACTTT. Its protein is CASSDRVKVYSPLHF.

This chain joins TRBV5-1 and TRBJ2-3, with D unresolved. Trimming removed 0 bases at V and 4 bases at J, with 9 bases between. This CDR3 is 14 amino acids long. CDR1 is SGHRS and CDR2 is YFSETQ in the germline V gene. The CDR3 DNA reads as TGCGCCAGCAGCTTGGGTCCAAACGCAGATACGCAGTATTTT. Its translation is CASSLGPNADTQYF.

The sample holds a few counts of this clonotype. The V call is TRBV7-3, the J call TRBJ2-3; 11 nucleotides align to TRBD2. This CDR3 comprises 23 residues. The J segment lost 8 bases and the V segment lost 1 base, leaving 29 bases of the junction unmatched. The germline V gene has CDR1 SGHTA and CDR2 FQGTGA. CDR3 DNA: TGTGCCAGCAGCTTAATACCTGGCGGTGGGCTAGCGGGGGGCCTCCTGCAGGGTGCTACGCAGTATTTT. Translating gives CASSLIPGGGLAGGLLQGATQYF.

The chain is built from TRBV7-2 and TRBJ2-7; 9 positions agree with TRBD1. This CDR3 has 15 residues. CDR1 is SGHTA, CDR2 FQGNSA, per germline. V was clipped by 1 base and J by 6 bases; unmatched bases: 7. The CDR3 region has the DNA TGTGCCAGCAGCTTAGAGGGGACAGGGAGGCGCGAGCAGTACTTC. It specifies CASSLEGTGRREQYF.

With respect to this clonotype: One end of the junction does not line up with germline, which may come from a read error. The CDR3 loop is CASPPGSTPGTKETQYF. DNA of the CDR3: TGTGCCAGCCCACCAGGTAGCACGCCCGGGACGAAAGAGACCCAGTACTTC. J is TRBJ2-5 and V is TRBV18, with D possibly called TRBD1 or TRBD2 (5 bases each). The CDR3 is made up of 17 amino acids. Germline CDR1 is KGHSH and CDR2 is LQKENI.

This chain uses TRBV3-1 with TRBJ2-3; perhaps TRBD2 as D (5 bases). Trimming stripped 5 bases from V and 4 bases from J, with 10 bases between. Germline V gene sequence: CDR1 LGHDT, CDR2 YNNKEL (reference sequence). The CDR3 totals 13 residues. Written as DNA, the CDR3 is TGTGCCAGCAGCGGGAGAGGTTCAGATACGCAGTATTTT. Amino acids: CASSGRGSDTQYF.

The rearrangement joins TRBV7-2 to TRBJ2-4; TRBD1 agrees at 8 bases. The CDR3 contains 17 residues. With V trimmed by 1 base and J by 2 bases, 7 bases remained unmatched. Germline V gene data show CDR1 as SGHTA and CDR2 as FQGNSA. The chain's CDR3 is CASSLEGQGPTKNIQYF. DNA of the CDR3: TGTGCCAGCAGCTTAGAAGGACAGGGTCCCACCAAAAACATTCAGTACTTC. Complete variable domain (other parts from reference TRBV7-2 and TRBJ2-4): GAGVSQSPSNKVTEKGKDVELRCDPISGHTALYWYRQSLGQGLEFLIYFQGNSAPDKSGLPSDRFSAERTGGSVSTLTIQRTQQEDSAVYLCASSLEGQGPTKNIQYFGAGTRLSVL.

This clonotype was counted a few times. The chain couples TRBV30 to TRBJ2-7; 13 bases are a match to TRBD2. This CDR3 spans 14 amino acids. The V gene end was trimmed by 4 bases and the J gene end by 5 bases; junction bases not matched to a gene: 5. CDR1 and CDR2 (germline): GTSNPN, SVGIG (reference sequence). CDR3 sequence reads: CAWNRLAGGDEQYF. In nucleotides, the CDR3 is TGTGCCTGGAATCGACTAGCGGGGGGTGACGAGCAGTACTTC.

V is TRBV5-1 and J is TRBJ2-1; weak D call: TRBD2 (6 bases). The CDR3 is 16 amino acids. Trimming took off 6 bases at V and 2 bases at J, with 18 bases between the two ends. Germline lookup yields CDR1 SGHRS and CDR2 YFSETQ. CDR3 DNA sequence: TGCGCCAGCAACTCGGGGACTCCGCCTACCTACAATGAGCAGTTCTTC. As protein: CASNSGTPPTYNEQFF.